These 21 T cell receptor beta chains originate from one sample sequenced in a study of spatial heterogeneity in lung cancer. Study-level findings and limits: Expanded intratumoral alpha and beta TCR counts tracked tumor mutation counts.

These receptors lack a known antigen. Each CDR3 protein gets one entry after TCRdb re-called the 5' RACE reads with MiXCR. The sample holds more than 10,000 distinct CDR3 sequences, approximately 5.6% seen once. The time point is: sample taken at primary tumor resection. Sequencing used lung tumor tissue, obtained at surgery. These receptors came from a female donor with early-stage non-small cell lung cancer.

This clonotype showed up many times. Since it is a stray read in a library aimed at alpha chains, this beta chain has a size that is not meaningful. The chain is built from TRBV6-5 and TRBJ2-1; D ambiguous. Per the germline V gene, CDR1 is MNHEY and CDR2 is SVGAGI. CDR3 length: 12 residues. V lost 6 bases to trimming and J lost 4 bases, with 7 bases between them. In DNA, the CDR3 is TGTGCCAGCAGAAACAGATACAATGAGCAGTTCTTC. As protein: CASRNRYNEQFF.

Ten or more counts support this clonotype. This beta chain is an unintended read in a library built for alpha chains; its size means little. The chain joins TRBV6-2 or TRBV6-3 to TRBJ2-3, with TRBD2 identical over 10 bases. Germline V lookup: CDR1 MNHEY, CDR2 SVGEGT. Unmatched junction bases numbered 12, after V lost 7 bases and J lost 5 bases. This CDR3 comprises 16 residues. CDR3 protein: CASITSGATAQDTQYF. The CDR3 DNA is TGTGCCAGCATTACTAGCGGGGCAACCGCACAAGATACGCAGTATTTT.

In this sample, this clonotype turned up many times. The library was prepared for alpha chains; this beta chain is a stray read, so its frequency means little. This rearrangement joins TRBV5-1 to TRBJ2-7; the D gene could be TRBD1 or TRBD2 (5 bases each). The CDR3 extends over 14 amino acids. The germline V gene encodes CDR1 SGHRS and CDR2 YFSETQ. V was pared by 4 bases and J by 0 bases, with 11 bases between. The DNA of the CDR3 is TGCGCCAGCAGCCACGGGACGGACTCCTACGAGCAGTACTTC. Translating it yields CASSHGTDSYEQYF.

In its sample, this clonotype is medium-sized (0.01 to 0.1%). This beta chain was picked up by a library intended for alpha chains and is off target, so its count carries little meaning. The V call is TRBV24-1, the J call TRBJ2-1; 10 bases are shared with TRBD1. This CDR3 contains 17 residues. The ends lost 3 bases at V and 8 bases at J; junction bases unmatched: 12. The germline gives CDR1 KGHDR, CDR2 SFDVKD. In nucleotides, the CDR3 is TGTGCCACCAGTGATCTGAAAACACGGGACAGGGGCGATGAGCAGTTCTTC. Its protein product is CATSDLKTRDRGDEQFF.

In this sample, this clonotype turned up many times. Since the library was made to target alpha chains, this beta chain is a stray read and its abundance is not meaningful. The chain is built from TRBV29-1 and TRBJ2-1, with D possibly being TRBD1 (6 bases). The V gene's germline CDR1 is SQVTM and CDR2 ANQGSEA. Trimming left V 5 bases short and J 0 bases short, with 11 bases between. The CDR3 spans 14 residues. The DNA of the CDR3 is TGCAGCGTTTCAGACAGGTACTCCTACAATGAGCAGTTCTTC. Translation gives CSVSDRYSYNEQFF.

In this sample, this clonotype turned up many times. This beta chain is a stray sequence in a library constructed for alpha chains; its clone size is not meaningful. V is TRBV3-1 and J is TRBJ2-2; tentative D call: TRBD1 (5 bases). Germline V gene sequence: CDR1 LGHDT, CDR2 YNNKEL (reference sequence). The V end was cut by 0 bases, the J end by 8 bases, with 13 bases between. This CDR3 spans 15 amino acids. CDR3: CASSQEVGPYGELFF. The CDR3 DNA sequence: TGTGCCAGCAGCCAAGAAGTGGGGCCATATGGGGAGCTGTTTTTT.

This clonotype was recorded many times. The size of this beta chain means little, since it is a stray read in a library made for alpha chains. The V call is TRBV6-1, the J call TRBJ2-6, with TRBD1 as a possible D gene (6 bases). This CDR3 contains 15 residues. Germline CDR1 reads MNHNS; CDR2 reads SASEGT. Trimming took 6 bases from V and 0 from J, leaving 9 bases between them. In nucleotides, the CDR3 is TGTGCCAGCAGGGACAGTAGCTCTGGGGCCAACGTCCTGACTTTC. Its protein is CASRDSSSGANVLTF.

The table lists this clonotype with many counts. Since it is a stray read in a library aimed at alpha chains, this beta chain has a size that is not meaningful. The J gene is TRBJ2-3, the V gene TRBV7-8; no clear D gene. Germline V gives CDR1 SGHVS, CDR2 FQNEAQ. Trimming pared 2 bases from V and 11 bases from J, leaving 11 bases between. This CDR3 spans 12 amino acids. CDR3 DNA: TGTGCCAGCAGCTTAACTGCGCACCGGCAGTATTTT. Translating it yields CASSLTAHRQYF.

The table lists this clonotype with many counts. This beta chain appears as a stray read in a library generated for alpha chains; its size is not informative. The chain recombines TRBV28 with TRBJ1-2, with D perhaps TRBD1 (6 bases). The CDR3 consists of 16 residues. Germline V gene lookup returns CDR1 MDHEN and CDR2 SYDVKM. Trimming stripped 1 base from V and 8 bases from J, with 20 bases between. DNA of the CDR3: TGTGCCAGCAGTTTATCCTCCGTTGGGGGGGGCGCGGGCTACACCTTC. Translated, it gives CASSLSSVGGGAGYTF.

This clonotype has a count of ten or more. A library made for alpha chains picked up this beta chain off target, so its size means little. The V gene is TRBV10-3, the J gene TRBJ2-3; D unresolved. The CDR3 contains 13 residues. V gave up 7 bases and J gave up 2 bases, with 10 bases separating them. Looked up from germline, CDR1 is ENHRY and CDR2 is SYGVKD. The CDR3 spells CAIKLPNTDTQYF. CDR3 in DNA: TGTGCCATCAAATTGCCGAACACAGATACGCAGTATTTT.

By frequency in the sample, this clonotype is medium-sized (0.01 to 0.1%). In a library made to pick up alpha chains, this beta chain is a stray read with a size that means little. The chain links TRBV2 to TRBJ1-4; the D gene is possibly TRBD1 (6 bases). Germline values: CDR1 SNHLY, CDR2 FYNNEI. This CDR3 is 13 amino acids long. V was shortened by 6 bases and J by 8 bases, with 13 bases between the two germline ends. The DNA of the CDR3 is TGTGCCAGCAGCTGGAGGGGGGGAGAAAAACTGTTTTTT. Encoded protein: CASSWRGGEKLFF.

On this clonotype itself: A much bigger clone sits one base away, suggesting this may be a read error. The size of this beta chain means little, since it is a stray read in a library made for alpha chains. The chain combines TRBV7-2 with TRBJ2-3, with 9 bases that match TRBD2. Germline CDR1 is SGHTA and CDR2 is FQGNSA. The CDR3 runs to 16 residues. The CDR3 is CASSFGSGGVIDMQYF. For the CDR3, the DNA is TGTGCCAGCAGCTTTGGTAGCGGGGGAGTCATAGATATGCAGTATTTT.

This clonotype was recorded many times. This beta chain is an off-target read within a library intended for alpha chains, so its frequency means little. The genes are TRBV20-1 and TRBJ2-2; unclear D gene. The CDR3 totals 13 residues. V shed 7 bases and J shed 0 bases, with 9 bases lying between them. The germline gives CDR1 DFQATT, CDR2 SNEGSKA (reference sequence). The CDR3, as DNA: TGCAGTGTCGGTGACACGAACACCGGGGAGCTGTTTTTT. This encodes CSVGDTNTGELFF.

This clonotype was recorded at least ten times. A library made for alpha chains picked up this beta chain off target, so its size means little. The rearrangement links TRBV7-2 to TRBJ2-4; no clear D. CDR3 length equals 13 residues. Per germline, CDR1 SGHTA and CDR2 FQGNSA. The ends were cut back, 2 bases at V and 5 bases at J, with 7 bases in the middle. For the CDR3, the DNA is TGTGCCAGCAGCTTAAGATCCGAAAACATTCAGTACTTC. Its translation: CASSLRSENIQYF.

By its share, this clonotype is medium-sized. This beta chain is an unintended read in a library built for alpha chains; its size means little. The chain is built from TRBV15 and TRBJ2-5; D is uncertain. CDR3 length: 12 amino acids. The V end lost 2 bases, the J end lost 5 bases, and 6 bases lay between the germline ends. CDR1 and CDR2 (germline): LNHNV, YYDKDF (reference sequence). This chain's CDR3 is CATSRSRETQYF. CDR3 nucleotide sequence: TGTGCCACCAGCAGATCCCGGGAGACCCAGTACTTC. Based on the CDR3 plus reference TRBV15 and TRBJ2-5, the full variable domain is DAMVIQNPRYQVTQFGKPVTLSCSQTLNHNVMYWYQQKSSQAPKLLFHYYDKDFNNEADTPDNFQSRRPNTSFCFLDIRSPGLGDTAMYLCATSRSRETQYFGPGTRLLVL.

This clonotype was observed many times. A library prepared for alpha chains yielded this beta chain as an off-target read; its size is of little meaning. The chain is built from TRBV25-1 and TRBJ1-2, with D perhaps matching TRBD1 (6 bases). In germline, CDR1 is MGHDK, CDR2 SYGVNS. The CDR3 is 15 amino acids. Trimming left V 10 bases short and J 4 bases short, with 22 bases between. The CDR3, as DNA: TGTGCCACTTTCCTAAGGGGGGGCGTACTCTATGGCTACACCTTC. This codes for CATFLRGGVLYGYTF.

In its sample, this clonotype was seen many times. As an off-target read in a library built for alpha chains, this beta chain has a frequency of little significance. J is TRBJ1-1 and V is TRBV6-1, with D unclear. V was clipped by 2 bases and J by 2 bases, with 15 bases between them. The CDR3 runs to 16 residues. In germline, CDR1 is MNHNS, CDR2 SASEGT. CDR3 loop: CASSEWVGPGNTEAFF. The CDR3 DNA is TGTGCCAGCAGTGAATGGGTAGGCCCGGGAAACACTGAAGCTTTCTTT.

This clonotype occurred many times. In a library made to pick up alpha chains, this beta chain is a stray read with a size that means little. The chain has TRBV7-2 and TRBJ2-1; D is tentatively TRBD1 or TRBD2 (6 bases each). With 0 bases removed from V and 3 bases from J, the gap between germline ends came to 9 bases. Germline V gene lookup returns CDR1 SGHTA and CDR2 FQGNSA. This CDR3 region has 15 residues. The CDR3 spells CASSLAGGRYNEQFF. In DNA, the CDR3 is TGTGCCAGCAGCTTAGCGGGGGGCCGCTACAATGAGCAGTTCTTC.

In regard to this clonotype: Little can be read into the size of this beta chain, an off-target read in a library designed for alpha chains. The chain carries TRBV29-1 and TRBJ1-4; D possibly corresponds to TRBD1 (5 bases). Trimming cost V 6 bases and J 8 bases, with 16 bases left between them. CDR1 and CDR2 from the germline V gene are SQVTM and ANQGSEA. The CDR3 sequence is 13 residues long. The chain's CDR3 is CSVGTRQGEKLFF. The CDR3 bases are TGCAGCGTCGGGACCCGGCAGGGAGAAAAACTGTTTTTT.

In its sample, this clonotype was seen many times. The library was built for alpha chains, so this beta chain is an off-target read and its size means little. V gene TRBV9 combines with J gene TRBJ1-1, with D perhaps TRBD1 (6 bases). The CDR3 length is 13 residues. The V gene's germline CDR1 is SGDLS and CDR2 YYNGEE. Trimming took 5 bases from V and 6 from J, leaving 14 bases between them. This chain's CDR3 is CASRGQGTPEAFF. CDR3 DNA sequence: TGTGCCAGCAGGGGGCAGGGGACTCCTGAAGCTTTCTTT.

At least ten counts were recorded for this clonotype. This beta chain is an unintended read in a library built for alpha chains; its size means little. The chain uses TRBV19 and TRBJ2-3, with TRBD2 matching over 7 bases. The V segment lost 3 bases and the J segment 5 bases; nucleotides outside the gene matches: 2. CDR3 length: 13 residues. In germline, CDR1 is LNHDA, CDR2 SQIVND (reference sequence). CDR3 region: CASSIWTRDTQYF. CDR3 nucleotide sequence: TGTGCCAGTAGTATTTGGACTAGAGATACGCAGTATTTT.